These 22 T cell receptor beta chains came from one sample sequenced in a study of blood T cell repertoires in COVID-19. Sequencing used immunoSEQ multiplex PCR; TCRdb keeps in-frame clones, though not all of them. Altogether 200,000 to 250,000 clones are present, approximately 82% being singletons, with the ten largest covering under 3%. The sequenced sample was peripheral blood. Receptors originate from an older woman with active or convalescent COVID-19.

CDR3 protein: CASSLSQDTEAFF. The CDR3 DNA reads as TGTGCCAGCAGCCTCTCCCAGGACACTGAAGCTTTCTTT. V is TRBV12-3 or TRBV12-4 and J is TRBJ1-1; D not resolved. V was trimmed by 6 bases and J by 3 bases, leaving 11 bases between them. The CDR3 runs 13 residues.

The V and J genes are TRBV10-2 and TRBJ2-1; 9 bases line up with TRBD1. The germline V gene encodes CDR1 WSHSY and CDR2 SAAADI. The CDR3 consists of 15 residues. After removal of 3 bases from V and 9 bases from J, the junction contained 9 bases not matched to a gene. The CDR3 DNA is TGCGCCAGCAGTGATCCGGGACAGGGCTTTGGTGAGCAGTTCTTC. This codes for CASSDPGQGFGEQFF.

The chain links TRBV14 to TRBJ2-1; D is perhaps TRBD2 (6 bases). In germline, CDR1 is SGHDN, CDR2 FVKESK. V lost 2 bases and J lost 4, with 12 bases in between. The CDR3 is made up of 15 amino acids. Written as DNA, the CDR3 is TGTGCCAGCAGCCAAATCGGGACTCCTTACAATGAGCAGTTCTTC. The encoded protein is CASSQIGTPYNEQFF. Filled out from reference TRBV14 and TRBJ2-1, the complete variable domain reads EAGVTQFPSHSVIEKGQTVTLRCDPISGHDNLYWYRRVMGKEIKFLLHFVKESKQDESGMPNNRFLAERTGGTYSTLKVQPAELEDSGVYFCASSQIGTPYNEQFFGPGTRLTVL.

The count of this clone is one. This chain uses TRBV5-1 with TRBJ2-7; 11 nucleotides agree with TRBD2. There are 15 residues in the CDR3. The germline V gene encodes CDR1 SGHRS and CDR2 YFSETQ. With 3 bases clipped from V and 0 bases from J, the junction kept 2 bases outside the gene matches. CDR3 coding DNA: TGCGCCAGCAGCTGGGGACTAGCGGACTCCTACGAGCAGTACTTC. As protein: CASSWGLADSYEQYF.

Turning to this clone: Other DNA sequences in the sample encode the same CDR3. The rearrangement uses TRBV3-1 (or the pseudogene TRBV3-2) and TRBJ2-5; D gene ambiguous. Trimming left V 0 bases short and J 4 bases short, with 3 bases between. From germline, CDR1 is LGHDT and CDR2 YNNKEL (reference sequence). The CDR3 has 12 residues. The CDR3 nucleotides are TGTGCCAGCAGCCAAGACCGAGAGACCCAGTACTTC. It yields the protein CASSQDRETQYF.

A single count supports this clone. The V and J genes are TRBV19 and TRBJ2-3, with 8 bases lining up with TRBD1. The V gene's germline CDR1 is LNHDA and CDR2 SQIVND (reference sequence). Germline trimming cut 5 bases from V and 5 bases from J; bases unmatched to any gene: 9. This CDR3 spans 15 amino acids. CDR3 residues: CASSRIQGAGDTQYF. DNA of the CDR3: TGTGCCAGTAGTCGAATTCAGGGGGCCGGAGATACGCAGTATTTT.

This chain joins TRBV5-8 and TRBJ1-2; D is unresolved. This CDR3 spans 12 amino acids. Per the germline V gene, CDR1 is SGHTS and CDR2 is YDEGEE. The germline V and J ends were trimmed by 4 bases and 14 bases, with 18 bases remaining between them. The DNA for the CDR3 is TGTGCCAGCAGCACAAGACTTGTCACCGGGACCTTC. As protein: CASSTRLVTGTF.

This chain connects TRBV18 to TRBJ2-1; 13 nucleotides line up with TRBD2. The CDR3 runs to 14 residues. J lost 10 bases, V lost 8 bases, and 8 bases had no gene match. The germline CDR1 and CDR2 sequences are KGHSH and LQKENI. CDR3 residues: CASHPGTSGEEQFF. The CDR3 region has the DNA TGTGCCAGCCATCCCGGGACTAGCGGGGAAGAGCAGTTCTTC.

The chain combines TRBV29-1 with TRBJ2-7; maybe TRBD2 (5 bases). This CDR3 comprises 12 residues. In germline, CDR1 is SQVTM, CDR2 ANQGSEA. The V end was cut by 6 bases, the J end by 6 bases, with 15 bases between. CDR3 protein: CSVVGVGSEQYF. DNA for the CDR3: TGCAGCGTCGTCGGGGTGGGGTCCGAGCAGTACTTC.

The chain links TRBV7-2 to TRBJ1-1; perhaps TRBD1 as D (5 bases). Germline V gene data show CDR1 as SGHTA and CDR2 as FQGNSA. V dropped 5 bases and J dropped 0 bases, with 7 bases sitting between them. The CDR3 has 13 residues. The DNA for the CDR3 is TGTGCCAGCAGCAACAGGTTGAACACTGAAGCTTTCTTT. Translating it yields CASSNRLNTEAFF. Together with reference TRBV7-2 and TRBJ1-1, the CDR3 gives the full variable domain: GAGVSQSPSNKVTEKGKDVELRCDPISGHTALYWYRQSLGQGLEFLIYFQGNSAPDKSGLPSDRFSAERTGGSVSTLTIQRTQQEDSAVYLCASSNRLNTEAFFGQGTRLTVV.

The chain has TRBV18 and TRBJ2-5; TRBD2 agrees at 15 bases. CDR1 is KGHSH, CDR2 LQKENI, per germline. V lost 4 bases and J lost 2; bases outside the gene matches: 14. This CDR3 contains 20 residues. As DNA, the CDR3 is TGTGCCAGCTCACAGGGAGAACCGGGACTAGCGGGAGGCTTTCAAGAGACCCAGTACTTC. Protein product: CASSQGEPGLAGGFQETQYF. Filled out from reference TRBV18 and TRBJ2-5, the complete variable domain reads NAGVMQNPRHLVRRRGQEARLRCSPMKGHSHVYWYRQLPEEGLKFMVYLQKENIIDESGMPKERFSAEFPKEGPSILRIQQVVRGDSAAYFCASSQGEPGLAGGFQETQYFGPGTRLLVL.

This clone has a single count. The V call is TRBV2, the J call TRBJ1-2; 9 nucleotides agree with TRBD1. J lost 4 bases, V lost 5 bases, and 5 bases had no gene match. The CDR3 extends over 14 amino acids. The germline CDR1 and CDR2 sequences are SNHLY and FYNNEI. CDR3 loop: CASSPGQGTYGYTF. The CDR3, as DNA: TGTGCCAGCAGTCCGGGACAGGGAACCTATGGCTACACCTTC.

The CDR3 nucleotides are TGTGCCAGCAGCCCCCGCGGGGGAGGCAAAAGTGAAGCTTTCTTT. It is translated as CASSPRGGGKSEAFF. The J gene is TRBJ1-1, the V gene TRBV6-6; TRBD1 is a possible D gene (5 bases). The V and J ends lost 6 bases and 7 bases respectively, with 21 bases between them. Per the germline V gene, CDR1 is MNHNY and CDR2 is SVGAGI (reference sequence). The CDR3 loop spans 15 amino acids.

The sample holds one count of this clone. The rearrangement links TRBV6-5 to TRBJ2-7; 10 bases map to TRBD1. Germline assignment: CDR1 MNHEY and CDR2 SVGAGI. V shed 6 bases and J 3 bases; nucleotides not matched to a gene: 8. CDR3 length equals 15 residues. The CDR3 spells CASRFAGTGVYEQYF. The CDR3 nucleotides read TGTGCCAGCAGATTCGCCGGGACAGGGGTCTACGAGCAGTACTTC.

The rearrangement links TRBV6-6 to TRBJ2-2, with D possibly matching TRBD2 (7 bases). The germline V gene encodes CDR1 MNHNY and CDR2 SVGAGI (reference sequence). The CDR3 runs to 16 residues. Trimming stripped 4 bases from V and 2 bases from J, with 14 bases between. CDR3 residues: CASSFPGGLNTGELFF. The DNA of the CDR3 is TGTGCCAGCAGTTTCCCCGGGGGGCTAAACACCGGGGAGCTGTTTTTT.

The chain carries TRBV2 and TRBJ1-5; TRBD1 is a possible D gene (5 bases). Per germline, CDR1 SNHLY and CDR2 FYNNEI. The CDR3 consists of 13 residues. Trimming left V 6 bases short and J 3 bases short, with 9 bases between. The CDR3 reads CASRRGSNQPQHF. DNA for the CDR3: TGTGCCAGCAGGCGGGGGTCCAATCAGCCCCAGCATTTT. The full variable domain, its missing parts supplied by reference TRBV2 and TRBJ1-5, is EPEVTQTPSHQVTQMGQEVILRCVPISNHLYFYWYRQILGQKVEFLVSFYNNEISEKSEIFDDQFSVERPDGSNFTLKIRSTKLEDSAMYFCASRRGSNQPQHFGDGTRLSIL.

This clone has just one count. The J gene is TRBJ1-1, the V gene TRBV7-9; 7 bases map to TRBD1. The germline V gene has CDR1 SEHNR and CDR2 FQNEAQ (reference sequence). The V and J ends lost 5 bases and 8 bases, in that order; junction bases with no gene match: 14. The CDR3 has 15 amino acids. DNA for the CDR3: TGTGCCAGCAGCGTGGGACAGACCCAGTGGGGGGAAGCTTTCTTT. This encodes CASSVGQTQWGEAFF.

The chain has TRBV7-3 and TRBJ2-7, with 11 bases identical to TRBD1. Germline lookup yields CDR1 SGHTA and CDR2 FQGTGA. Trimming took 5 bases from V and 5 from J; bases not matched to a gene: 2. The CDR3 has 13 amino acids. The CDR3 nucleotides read TGTGCCAGCAGCCGGGACAGGGGGGACGAGCAGTACTTC. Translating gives CASSRDRGDEQYF.

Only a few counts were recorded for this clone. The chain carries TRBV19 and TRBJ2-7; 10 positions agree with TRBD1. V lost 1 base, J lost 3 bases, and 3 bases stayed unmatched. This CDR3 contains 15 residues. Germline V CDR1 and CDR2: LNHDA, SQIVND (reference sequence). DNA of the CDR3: TGTGCCAGTAGTATAGCGGGACAGGGGTACTACGAGCAGTACTTC. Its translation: CASSIAGQGYYEQYF.

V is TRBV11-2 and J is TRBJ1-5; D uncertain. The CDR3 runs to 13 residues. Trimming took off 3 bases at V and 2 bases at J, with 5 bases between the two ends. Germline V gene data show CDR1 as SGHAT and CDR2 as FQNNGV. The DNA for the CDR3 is TGTGCCAGCAGCTTGGCGGGCAATCAGCCCCAGCATTTT. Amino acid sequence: CASSLAGNQPQHF.

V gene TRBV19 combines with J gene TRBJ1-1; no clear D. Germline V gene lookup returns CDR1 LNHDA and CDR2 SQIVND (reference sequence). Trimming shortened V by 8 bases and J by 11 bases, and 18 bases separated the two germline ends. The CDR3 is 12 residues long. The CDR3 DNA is TGTGCCAGTCAGAGAGGAACGGCCGGGGCTTTCTTT. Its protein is CASQRGTAGAFF.

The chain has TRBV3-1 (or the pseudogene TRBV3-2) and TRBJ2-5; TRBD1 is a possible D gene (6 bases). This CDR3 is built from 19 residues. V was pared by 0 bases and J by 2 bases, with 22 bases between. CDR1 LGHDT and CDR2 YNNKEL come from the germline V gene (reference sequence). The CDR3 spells CASSQDPAPETGVQETQYF. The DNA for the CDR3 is TGTGCCAGCAGCCAAGATCCTGCCCCTGAGACAGGAGTACAAGAGACCCAGTACTTC.